This entry concerns a single T cell receptor beta chain. Antigen: not known. Germline V gene lookup returns CDR1 MNHEY and CDR2 SVGAGI. CDR3 length: 12 amino acids. With 6 bases removed from V and 4 bases from J, the gap between germline ends came to 10 bases. Libraries were prepared by immunoSEQ multiplex PCR; TCRdb keeps only in-frame clonotypes and omits some of them. The sample includes under 35,000 clones, about four fifths of them seen just once. CD4+ or CD8+ T cells were sorted as naive CD45RA+ or memory CD45RO+. The sample belongs to a study of regulatory dendritic cells for organ transplantation. General observations from the study: The most alloreactive TCR clonotypes were found in resting memory CD8+ cells. Regulatory dendritic cells appeared to expand memory CD8+ clones less than mature ones. Memory T cells were less diverse than naive, with memory CD8+ most oligoclonal.

The chain uses TRBV6-5 and TRBJ2-7; D is perhaps TRBD1 (5 bases). This TCR was sampled from a human donor in good health. Input material: naive CD8+ T cells from blood. Subset described: CD45RA+ naive T cells. The CDR3 DNA sequence: TGTGCCAGCAGCCAGGGCGCATACGAGCAGTACTTC. This sequence encodes CASSQGAYEQYF.